Listed here are 24 T cell receptor beta chains from one sample, sequenced in a study of molecular identifiers for immune sequencing clone quantification (dated by TCRdb to the late 2010s). Libraries were built with PCR. Sequencing took place on a NextSeq 500. TCRdb trimmed public reads at Q25 via fastp, called clones via MiXCR and kept in-frame beta chains. Rows merge per CDR3 protein into single entries with the most common DNA and genes. For this sample the table gives some 680,000 distinct CDR3 sequences, of which 25% were detected only once. The ten largest make up 0.6% to 0.9% of the sample. The sequenced sample was naive CD8+ T cells from blood, with Jurkat cell RNA spiked in. The cell subset or site label for this specimen denotes: FACS-sorted CD8+CD4-CCR7+CD45RA+ naive T cells. Source of these receptors: a human donor in good health. Some libraries in this study had Jurkat cell RNA spiked in.

The chain uses TRBV6-5 and TRBJ1-6; TRBD1 agrees at 11 bases. Germline loops: CDR1 MNHEY, CDR2 SVGAGI. Unmatched junction bases numbered 3, after V lost 1 base and J lost 10 bases. This CDR3 has 15 residues. This CDR3 reads CASSYWGQGGSPLHF. Here the CDR3 DNA reads TGTGCCAGCAGTTACTGGGGACAGGGGGGCTCACCCCTCCACTTT.

As concerns this clonotype: This sequence may be a read error, since a much larger clone differs from it by one base. The rearrangement joins TRBV28 to TRBJ1-1; D unclear. CDR3 length: 14 amino acids. The V end was cut by 4 bases, the J end by 0 bases, with 9 bases between. Germline V lookup: CDR1 MDHEN, CDR2 SYDVKM. DNA of the CDR3: TGTGCCAGCAGTTCCAAACGGATGAACACTGAAGCTTTCTTT. Protein sequence: CASSSKRMNTEAFF.

This clonotype was counted at least ten times. DNA of the CDR3: TGTGCCAGCAGTGAAGAGGGGGATGAGCAGTTCTTC. Its protein product is CASSEEGDEQFF. This chain joins TRBV2 and TRBJ2-1; D is perhaps TRBD1 (6 bases). Looked up from germline, CDR1 is SNHLY and CDR2 is FYNNEI. The CDR3 sequence is 12 residues long. V lost 1 base and J 8 bases, leaving 6 bases between the germline ends.

There are a few counts of this clonotype. The CDR3 nucleotides are TGTGCCAGCAGTTTATCGATATCCTACGAGCAGTACTTC. This encodes CASSLSISYEQYF. The chain uses TRBV27 and TRBJ2-7; D uncertain. The length of the CDR3 is 13 residues. Germline V gene data show CDR1 as MNHEY and CDR2 as SMNVEV (reference sequence). V lost 0 bases, J lost 1 base, and 4 bases lay in between.

Concerning this clonotype itself: This may arise from a read error, as a much more abundant clone is one base away. This chain uses TRBV5-1 with TRBJ2-7, with D perhaps matching TRBD2 (6 bases). The V gene lost 3 bases and the J gene lost 9 bases, with 19 bases spanning the gap. Germline V lookup: CDR1 SGHRS, CDR2 YFSETQ. The CDR3 length is 14 residues. CDR3 loop: CASSSTGTVVAQYF. Here the CDR3 DNA reads TGCGCCAGCAGCTCTACCGGGACTGTTGTCGCGCAGTACTTC.

There are many counts of this clonotype. The chain uses TRBV12-3 or TRBV12-4 and TRBJ1-1; no reliable D call. V shed 3 bases and J shed 0 bases, with 8 bases lying between them. This CDR3 spans 14 amino acids. The CDR3: CASSFSDLNTEAFF. In DNA form, the CDR3 reads TGTGCCAGCAGTTTTAGCGACTTGAACACTGAAGCTTTCTTT.

A remark on this clonotype: This sequence may be a read error, since a much larger clone differs from it by one base. The chain combines TRBV25-1 with TRBJ1-1; D is ambiguous. Germline V gene lookup returns CDR1 MGHDK and CDR2 SYGVNS. V was cut by 5 bases and J by 5 bases, with 9 bases left in between. The CDR3 length is 12 residues. In nucleotides, the CDR3 is TGTGCCAGCAGTACCAGGAGGACTGAAGCTTTCTTT. This gives the protein CASSTRRTEAFF.

This CDR3 is CASSVDGGGGVYNEQFF. The CDR3 coding sequence is TGTGCCAGCAGCGTAGATGGGGGCGGGGGGGTTTACAATGAGCAGTTCTTC. J is TRBJ2-1 and V is TRBV7-6; 9 positions agree with TRBD2. The germline V gene has CDR1 SGHVS and CDR2 FNYEAQ. V trimming: 5 bases; J trimming: 4 bases; junction bases outside the gene matches: 12. This CDR3 is 17 amino acids long.

In its sample, this clonotype was seen a few times. V is TRBV30 and J is TRBJ1-5; 7 bases fit TRBD1. V trimming: 2 bases; J trimming: 3 bases; junction bases outside the gene matches: 7. The CDR3 runs 15 residues. CDR1 and CDR2 (germline): GTSNPN, SVGIG (reference sequence). The CDR3 DNA reads TGTGCCTGGAGTAGGGGACAGTCTTACAATCAGCCCCAGCATTTT. This gives the protein CAWSRGQSYNQPQHF.

In its sample, this clonotype was seen many times. DNA of the CDR3: TGTGCCAGCAGTGGCCGGGACAGGGATTACGAGCAGTACTTC. Its translation is CASSGRDRDYEQYF. This chain uses TRBV19 with TRBJ2-7; 9 nucleotides align to TRBD1. CDR1 is LNHDA and CDR2 is SQIVND in the germline V gene (reference sequence). The CDR3 has 14 residues. Losses at the gene ends were 9 bases for V and 4 bases for J; bases not matched to a gene: 10.

This chain connects TRBV6-6 to TRBJ1-4; the D is unclear. This CDR3 has 15 residues. Germline CDR1 is MNHNY and CDR2 is SVGAGI (reference sequence). V shed 1 base and J shed 14 bases, with 20 bases lying between them. CDR3 loop: CASSYFRATNGKLFF. The CDR3, as DNA: TGTGCCAGCAGTTACTTCCGAGCAACTAATGGAAAGCTGTTTTTT.

Concerning this clonotype itself: One end of the junction fails to match germline, which may point to a read error. This rearrangement joins TRBV6-2 or TRBV6-3 to TRBJ2-7; perhaps TRBD1 as D (6 bases). CDR1 is MNHEY and CDR2 is SVGEGT in the germline V gene. This CDR3 comprises 14 residues. CDR3 loop: CASSNDRSSYAQSF. The CDR3 DNA reads TGTGCCAGCAGTAACGACAGGAGCTCCTACGCGCAGTCCTTC.

This clonotype was counted many times. The chain links TRBV7-2 to TRBJ1-1; D unresolved. V lost 6 bases, J lost 3 bases, and 5 bases lay in between. Germline-derived CDR1 and CDR2 are SGHTA and FQGNSA. The CDR3 runs 11 residues. The CDR3 is CASREYTEAFF. The CDR3 region has the DNA TGTGCCAGCAGGGAGTACACTGAAGCTTTCTTT.

This clonotype occurred many times. The chain is built from TRBV4-1 and TRBJ2-7; 7 nucleotides agree with TRBD1. V lost 4 bases and J lost 0; bases outside the gene matches: 6. Germline CDR1 and CDR2: MGHRA and YSYEKL. The CDR3 runs 15 residues. This CDR3 is CASSPNWDSSYEQYF. The CDR3 coding sequence is TGCGCCAGCAGCCCGAACTGGGACAGCTCCTACGAGCAGTACTTC.

The table lists this clonotype with a few counts. This chain uses TRBV4-3 with TRBJ2-7; D is perhaps TRBD2 (6 bases). Germline lookup yields CDR1 LGHNA and CDR2 YSLEER. The CDR3 consists of 16 residues. The germline V and J ends were trimmed by 0 bases and 3 bases, with 15 bases remaining between them. The CDR3 here is CASSQDLGGAYYEQYF. DNA of the CDR3: TGCGCCAGCAGCCAAGATTTGGGGGGAGCCTACTACGAGCAGTACTTC.

Remarks on this clonotype: Sequence at one end of the junction differs from germline and may be a read error. V gene TRBV11-2 combines with J gene TRBJ1-1; no definite D call. Germline assignment: CDR1 SGHAT and CDR2 FQNNGV. The CDR3 is 11 residues long. The CDR3 DNA reads TGTGCCAGCAGATCGAATTCTGAAGATTTCTTT. Amino acid sequence: CASRSNSEDFF.

V gene TRBV27 combines with J gene TRBJ2-3, with 10 bases aligning to TRBD2. Germline CDR1 reads MNHEY; CDR2 reads SMNVEV (reference sequence). The CDR3 has 17 amino acids. The V and J ends lost 5 bases and 3 bases, in that order; junction bases with no gene match: 11. The CDR3 sequence: CASSPLGAGGITDTQYF. CDR3 bases: TGTGCCAGCAGTCCTCTTGGAGCGGGAGGGATTACAGATACGCAGTATTTT.

This clonotype came up many times. The genes are TRBV12-5 and TRBJ2-5; 8 positions match TRBD1. The V and J ends lost 6 bases and 3 bases, in that order; junction bases with no gene match: 24. There are 20 residues in the CDR3. Germline V gene lookup returns CDR1 LGHNT and CDR2 FRNRAP. The CDR3 DNA sequence: TGTGCTAGTGGCATTTTCAGCGACCCATTGGACAGGGTCCAAGAAGAGACCCAGTACTTC. This translates into CASGIFSDPLDRVQEETQYF.

This clonotype showed up many times. The chain has TRBV12-3 or TRBV12-4 and TRBJ1-2, with no clear D. The CDR3 sequence is 13 residues long. Trimming pared 10 bases from V and 2 bases from J, leaving 14 bases between. The CDR3: CAIYQPSNYGYTF. The CDR3 region has the DNA TGTGCCATCTATCAACCTTCCAACTATGGCTACACCTTC.

The rearrangement links TRBV4-2 to TRBJ2-1; 10 nucleotides align to TRBD2. V shed 0 bases, J shed 4 bases, and the junction held 9 bases outside the gene matches. CDR3 length equals 18 residues. Germline assignment: CDR1 LGHNA and CDR2 YNFKEQ. CDR3 amino acids: CASSQDWAPSGGYNEQFF. CDR3 DNA: TGTGCCAGCAGCCAAGATTGGGCCCCTAGCGGGGGTTACAATGAGCAGTTCTTC.

This chain connects TRBV3-1 to TRBJ1-5; TRBD1 might be the D (5 bases). Trimming shortened V by 5 bases and J by 3 bases, and 17 bases separated the two germline ends. In germline, CDR1 is LGHDT, CDR2 YNNKEL (reference sequence). This CDR3 comprises 16 residues. In DNA form, the CDR3 reads TGTGCCAGCAGCAAAAGTCCGGCAGGGCACAATCAGCCCCAGCATTTT. Protein: CASSKSPAGHNQPQHF.

This clonotype was detected ten times or more. V and J are TRBV6-5 and TRBJ1-2; no firm D call. The CDR3 runs 12 residues. V lost 10 bases to trimming and J lost 7 bases, with 16 bases between them. The germline V gene has CDR1 MNHEY and CDR2 SVGAGI. This CDR3 is CAMPPCGPGYTF. CDR3 coding DNA: TGTGCCATGCCCCCATGCGGTCCTGGCTACACCTTC.

V usage is TRBV6-5 and J usage is TRBJ2-5; D may be TRBD1 or TRBD2 (6 bases each). The CDR3 is made up of 16 amino acids. Germline V gives CDR1 MNHEY, CDR2 SVGAGI. V dropped 2 bases and J dropped 0 bases, with 13 bases sitting between them. This CDR3 reads CASSYGPGAYQETQYF. The CDR3, as DNA: TGTGCCAGCAGTTACGGCCCGGGGGCGTACCAAGAGACCCAGTACTTC.

With respect to this clonotype: This may be a read error, as it is one base from a much larger clone. The V gene is TRBV4-1, the J gene TRBJ1-1; maybe TRBD1 (6 bases). The CDR3 extends over 15 amino acids. The germline gives CDR1 MGHRA, CDR2 YSYEKL. Trimming stripped 4 bases from V and 11 bases from J, with 23 bases between. CDR3 sequence (DNA): TGCGCCAGCAGCCTTCCACAGGGAAGGGTCGGTGACGCTTTCTTT. It encodes CASSLPQGRVGDAFF.